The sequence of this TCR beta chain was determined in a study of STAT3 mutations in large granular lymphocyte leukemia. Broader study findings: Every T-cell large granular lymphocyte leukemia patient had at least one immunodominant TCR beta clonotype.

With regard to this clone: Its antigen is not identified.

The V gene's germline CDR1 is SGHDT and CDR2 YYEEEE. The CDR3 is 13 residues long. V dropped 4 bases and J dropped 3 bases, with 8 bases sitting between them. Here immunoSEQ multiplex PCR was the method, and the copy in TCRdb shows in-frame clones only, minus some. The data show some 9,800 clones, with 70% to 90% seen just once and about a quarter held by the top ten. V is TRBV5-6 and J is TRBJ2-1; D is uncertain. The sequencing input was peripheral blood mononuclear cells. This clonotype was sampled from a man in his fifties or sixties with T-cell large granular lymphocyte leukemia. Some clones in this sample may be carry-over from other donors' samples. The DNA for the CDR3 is TGTGCCAGCAGCCCCGCTGGCTACAATGAGCAGTTCTTC. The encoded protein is CASSPAGYNEQFF.